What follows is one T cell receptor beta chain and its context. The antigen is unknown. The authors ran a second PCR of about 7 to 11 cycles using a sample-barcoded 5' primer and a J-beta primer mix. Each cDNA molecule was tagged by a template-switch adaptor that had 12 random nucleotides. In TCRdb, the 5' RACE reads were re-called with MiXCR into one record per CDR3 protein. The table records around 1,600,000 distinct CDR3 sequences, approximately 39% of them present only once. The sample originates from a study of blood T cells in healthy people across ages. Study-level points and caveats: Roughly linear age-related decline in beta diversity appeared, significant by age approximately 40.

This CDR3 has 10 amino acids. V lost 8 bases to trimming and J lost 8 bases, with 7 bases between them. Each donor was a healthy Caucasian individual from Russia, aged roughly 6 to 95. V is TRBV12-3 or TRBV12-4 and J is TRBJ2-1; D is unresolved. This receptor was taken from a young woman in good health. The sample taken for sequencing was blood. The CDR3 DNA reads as TGTGCCAGCCCCTGGTATGAGCAGTTCTTC. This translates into CASPWYEQFF.